Below, 7 T cell receptor beta chains from the same sample are listed, as sequenced in a study of beta chain features in type 1 diabetes. Since all of the isolated RNA was reverse transcribed, expressed TCRB transcripts were what got sequenced. Profiling relied on immunoSEQ multiplex PCR, and the TCRdb table lists in-frame clones only, not all of them. The data contain some 410,000 clones, over 9.5% of them seen just once; the ten biggest clones take up approximately 0.05%. Sequences were obtained from naive CD4+ T cells from blood. These receptors originate from a woman aged 18-29 years in good health.

The chain is built from TRBV14 and TRBJ2-5, with D perhaps matching TRBD1 or TRBD2 (6 bases each). The V end was cut by 2 bases, the J end by 5 bases, with 21 bases between. The CDR3 runs 17 residues. Germline CDR1 is SGHDN and CDR2 is FVKESK. The chain's CDR3 is CASSQLLGLGGAETQYF. The CDR3 bases are TGTGCCAGCAGCCAACTGTTAGGACTCGGGGGCGCGGAGACCCAGTACTTC.

The rearrangement joins TRBV5-1 to TRBJ2-5, with a tentative D call TRBD2 (6 bases). Germline V gene lookup returns CDR1 SGHRS and CDR2 YFSETQ. V lost 4 bases and J lost 1, with 17 bases in between. This CDR3 is 16 amino acids long. In DNA, the CDR3 is TGCGCCAGCAGCCGAGGGACTCGAAGGGGCCAAGAGACCCAGTACTTC. It is translated as CASSRGTRRGQETQYF.

The J gene is TRBJ2-7, the V gene TRBV28; D may be TRBD1 (6 bases). The CDR3 spans 13 residues. V lost 10 bases to trimming and J lost 6 bases, with 19 bases between them. Germline values: CDR1 MDHEN, CDR2 SYDVKM. DNA for the CDR3: TGTGCCACCCAAGACCCAGGGGTCGGCGAGCAGTACGTC. Residues: CATQDPGVGEQYV.

This rearrangement joins TRBV30 to TRBJ2-5, with D hard to call. Gene TRBJ2-7 matches the end of the DNA better, so the J call may be wrong. This CDR3 is 14 amino acids long. In germline, CDR1 is GTSNPN, CDR2 SVGIG (reference sequence). The CDR3 sequence: CAWSVSPERYEQYF. The CDR3 DNA reads TGTGCCTGGAGTGTTTCCCCGGAACGATACGAGCAGTACTTC.

This clone has more than one count but fewer than ten. The chain is built from TRBV7-2 and TRBJ2-3; TRBD1 agrees at 9 bases. V lost 2 bases to trimming and J lost 8 bases; unmatched junction nucleotides: 5. Per germline, CDR1 SGHTA and CDR2 FQGNSA. This CDR3 is 14 amino acids long. CDR3: CASSLRGGQGTQYF. Here the CDR3 DNA reads TGTGCCAGCAGCTTACGTGGGGGACAGGGTACGCAGTATTTT.

This clone was seen a few times. The V and J genes are TRBV28 and TRBJ2-1; no definite D call. The V end lost 8 bases, the J end lost 5 bases, and 16 bases lay between the germline ends. Per the germline V gene, CDR1 is MDHEN and CDR2 is SYDVKM. The CDR3 covers 14 residues. CDR3 residues: CASFNIGGNNEQFF. CDR3 DNA: TGTGCCAGCTTTAATATCGGCGGAAACAATGAGCAGTTCTTC.

The rearrangement uses TRBV28 and TRBJ2-7; 10 bases map to TRBD1. The CDR3 runs 15 residues. CDR1 and CDR2 from the germline V gene are MDHEN and SYDVKM. Unmatched junction bases numbered 5, after V lost 4 bases and J lost 2 bases. CDR3 in amino acids: CASSSSGQGTYEQYV. The DNA for the CDR3 is TGTGCCAGCAGTTCATCGGGACAGGGGACCTACGAGCAGTACGTC.